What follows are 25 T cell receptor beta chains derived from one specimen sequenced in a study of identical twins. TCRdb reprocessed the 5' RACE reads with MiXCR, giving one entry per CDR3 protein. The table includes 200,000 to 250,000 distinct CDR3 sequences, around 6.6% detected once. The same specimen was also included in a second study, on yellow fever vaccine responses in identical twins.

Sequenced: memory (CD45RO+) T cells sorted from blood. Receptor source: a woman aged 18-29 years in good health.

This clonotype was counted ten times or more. As DNA, the CDR3 is TGTGCCAGCAGCGCCATCGGCGGGGAGCTGTTTTTT. Translation gives CASSAIGGELFF. The chain employs TRBV7-7 and TRBJ2-2, with D unclear. V gave up 5 bases and J gave up 7 bases, with 8 bases separating them. The CDR3 runs to 12 residues. CDR1 is SSHAT and CDR2 is FNYEAQ in the germline V gene (reference sequence).

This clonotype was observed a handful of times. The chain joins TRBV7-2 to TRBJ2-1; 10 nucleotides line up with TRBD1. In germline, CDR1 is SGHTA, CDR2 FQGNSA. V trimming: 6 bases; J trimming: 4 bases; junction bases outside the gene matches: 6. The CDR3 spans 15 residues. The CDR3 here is CASRGAGQGYNEQFF. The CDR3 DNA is TGTGCCAGCAGGGGGGCGGGACAGGGGTACAATGAGCAGTTCTTC. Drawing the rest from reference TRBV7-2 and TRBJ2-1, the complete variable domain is GAGVSQSPSNKVTEKGKDVELRCDPISGHTALYWYRQSLGQGLEFLIYFQGNSAPDKSGLPSDRFSAERTGGSVSTLTIQRTQQEDSAVYLCASRGAGQGYNEQFFGPGTRLTVL.

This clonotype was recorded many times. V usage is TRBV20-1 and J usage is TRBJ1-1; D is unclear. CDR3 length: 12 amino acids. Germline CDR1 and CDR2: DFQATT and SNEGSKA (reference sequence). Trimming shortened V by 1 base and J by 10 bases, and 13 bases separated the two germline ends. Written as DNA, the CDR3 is TGCAGTGCTAGAGTTGTCTCGGCAGGAGCTTTCTTT. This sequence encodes CSARVVSAGAFF.

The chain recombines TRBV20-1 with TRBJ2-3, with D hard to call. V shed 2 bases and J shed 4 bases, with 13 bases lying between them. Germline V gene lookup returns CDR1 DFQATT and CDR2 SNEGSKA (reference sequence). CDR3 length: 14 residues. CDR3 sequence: CSARTGPSADTQYF. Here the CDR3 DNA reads TGCAGTGCTAGAACCGGCCCTTCCGCAGATACGCAGTATTTT.

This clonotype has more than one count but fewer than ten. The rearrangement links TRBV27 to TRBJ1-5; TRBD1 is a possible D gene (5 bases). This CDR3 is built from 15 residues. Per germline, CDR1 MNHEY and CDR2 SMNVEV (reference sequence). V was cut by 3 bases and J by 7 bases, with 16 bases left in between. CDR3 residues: CASSFRDGLGQPQHF. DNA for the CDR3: TGTGCCAGCAGTTTTCGGGACGGTCTAGGGCAGCCCCAGCATTTT.

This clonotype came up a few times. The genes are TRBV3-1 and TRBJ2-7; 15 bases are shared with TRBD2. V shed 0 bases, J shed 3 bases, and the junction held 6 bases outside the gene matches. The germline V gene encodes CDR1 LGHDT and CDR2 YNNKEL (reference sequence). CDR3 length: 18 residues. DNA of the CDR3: TGTGCCAGCAGCCAAGAGGGACTAGCGGGAGGTTTTTACTACGAGCAGTACTTC. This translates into CASSQEGLAGGFYYEQYF.

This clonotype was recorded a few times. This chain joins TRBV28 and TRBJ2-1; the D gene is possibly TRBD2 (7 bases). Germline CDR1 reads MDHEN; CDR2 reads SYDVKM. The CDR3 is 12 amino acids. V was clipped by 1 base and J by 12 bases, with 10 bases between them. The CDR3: CASSLLRGRQFF. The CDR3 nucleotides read TGTGCCAGCAGTTTATTGCGGGGGCGGCAGTTCTTC.

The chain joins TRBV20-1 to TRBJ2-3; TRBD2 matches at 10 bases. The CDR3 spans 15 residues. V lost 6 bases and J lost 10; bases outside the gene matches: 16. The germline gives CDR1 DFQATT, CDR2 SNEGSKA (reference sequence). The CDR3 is CSAFSSGGIRGAQYF. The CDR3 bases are TGCAGTGCGTTTTCTAGCGGGGGTATCCGCGGAGCGCAGTATTTT.

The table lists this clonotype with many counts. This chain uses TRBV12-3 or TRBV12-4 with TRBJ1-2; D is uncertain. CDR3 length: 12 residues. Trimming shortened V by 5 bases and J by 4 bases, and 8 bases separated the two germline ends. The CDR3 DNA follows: TGTGCCAGCAGTGGCACTGGCTATGGCTACACCTTC. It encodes CASSGTGYGYTF.

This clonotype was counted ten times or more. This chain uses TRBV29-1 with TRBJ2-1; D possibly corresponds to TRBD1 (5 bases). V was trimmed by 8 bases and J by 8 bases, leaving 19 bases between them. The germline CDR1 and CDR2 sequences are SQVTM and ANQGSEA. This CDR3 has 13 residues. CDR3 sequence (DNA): TGCAGCCCTTGGGGCGGCGTTGGGTATGAGCAGTTCTTC. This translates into CSPWGGVGYEQFF.

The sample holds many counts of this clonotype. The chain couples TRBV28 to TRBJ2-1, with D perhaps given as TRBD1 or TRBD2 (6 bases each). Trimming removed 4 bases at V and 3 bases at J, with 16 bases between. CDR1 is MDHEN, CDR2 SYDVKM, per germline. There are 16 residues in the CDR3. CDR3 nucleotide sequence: TGTGCCAGCAGTTCGGGAGAAGCAGGGGACTACAATGAGCAGTTCTTC. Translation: CASSSGEAGDYNEQFF.

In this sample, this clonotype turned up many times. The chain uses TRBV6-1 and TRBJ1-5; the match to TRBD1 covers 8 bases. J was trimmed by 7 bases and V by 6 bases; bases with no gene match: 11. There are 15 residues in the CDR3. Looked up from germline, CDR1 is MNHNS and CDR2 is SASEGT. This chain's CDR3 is CASSRRGQGQQPQHF. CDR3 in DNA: TGTGCCAGCAGCCGACGCGGACAGGGCCAGCAGCCCCAGCATTTT.

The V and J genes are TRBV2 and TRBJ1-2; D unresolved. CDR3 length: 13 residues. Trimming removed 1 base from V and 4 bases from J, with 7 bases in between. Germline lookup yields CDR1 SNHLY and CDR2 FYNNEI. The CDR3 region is CASSEGAGYGYTF. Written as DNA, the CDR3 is TGTGCCAGCAGTGAAGGCGCAGGCTATGGCTACACCTTC.

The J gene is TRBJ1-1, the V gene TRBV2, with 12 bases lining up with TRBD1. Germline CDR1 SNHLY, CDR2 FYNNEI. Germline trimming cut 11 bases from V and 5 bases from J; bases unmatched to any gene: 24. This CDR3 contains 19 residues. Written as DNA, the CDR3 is TGTGCCTTCAGAAGGGACAGGGGGCCCCTAGGTATGAGTGAAACTGAAGCTTTCTTT. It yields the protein CAFRRDRGPLGMSETEAFF.

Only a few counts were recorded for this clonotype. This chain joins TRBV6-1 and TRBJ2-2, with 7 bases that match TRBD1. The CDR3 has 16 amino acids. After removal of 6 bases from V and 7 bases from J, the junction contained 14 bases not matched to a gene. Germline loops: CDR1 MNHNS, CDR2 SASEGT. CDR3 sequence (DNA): TGTGCCAGCAGCACACCCCGACAGGGATGGGTCGGGGAGCTGTTTTTT. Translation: CASSTPRQGWVGELFF.

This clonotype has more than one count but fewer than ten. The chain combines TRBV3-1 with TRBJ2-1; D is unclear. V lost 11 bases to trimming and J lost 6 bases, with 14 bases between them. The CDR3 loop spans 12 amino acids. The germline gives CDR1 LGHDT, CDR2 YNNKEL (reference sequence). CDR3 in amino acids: CASSRSPNEQFF. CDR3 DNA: TGTGCCTCCTCCCGGAGTCCCAATGAGCAGTTCTTC.

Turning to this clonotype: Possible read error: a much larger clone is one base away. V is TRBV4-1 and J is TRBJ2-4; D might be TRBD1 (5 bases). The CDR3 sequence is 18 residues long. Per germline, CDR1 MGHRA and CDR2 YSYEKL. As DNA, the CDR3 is TGCGCCAGCAGCCAGGACGTCAGCCTCCATGGGGCCAAAAACAATCAGTACTTC. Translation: CASSQDVSLHGAKNNQYF.

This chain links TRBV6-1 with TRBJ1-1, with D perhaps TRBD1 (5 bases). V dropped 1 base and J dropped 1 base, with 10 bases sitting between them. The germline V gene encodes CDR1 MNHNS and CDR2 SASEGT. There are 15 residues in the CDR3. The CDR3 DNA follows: TGTGCCAGCAGTGAAGACCAGGGCGGGAACACTGAAGCTTTCTTT. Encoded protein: CASSEDQGGNTEAFF.

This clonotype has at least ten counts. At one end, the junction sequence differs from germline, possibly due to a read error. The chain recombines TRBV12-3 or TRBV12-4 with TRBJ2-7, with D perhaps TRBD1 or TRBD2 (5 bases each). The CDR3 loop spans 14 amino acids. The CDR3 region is CASSLGPSGTDSSF. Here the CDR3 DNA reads TGTGCCAGCAGTTTAGGCCCCTCGGGGACGGATTCCTCCTTC.

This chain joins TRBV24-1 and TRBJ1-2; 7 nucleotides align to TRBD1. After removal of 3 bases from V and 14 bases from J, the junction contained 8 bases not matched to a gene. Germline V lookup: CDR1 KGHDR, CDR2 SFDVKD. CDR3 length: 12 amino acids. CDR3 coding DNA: TGTGCCACCAGTGATAACGGACAGGCGGCGACCTTC. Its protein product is CATSDNGQAATF.

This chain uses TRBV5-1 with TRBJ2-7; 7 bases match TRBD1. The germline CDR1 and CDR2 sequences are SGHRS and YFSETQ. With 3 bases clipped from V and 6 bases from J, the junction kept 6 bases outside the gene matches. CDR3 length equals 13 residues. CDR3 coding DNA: TGCGCCAGCAGCTCCCCCCCAGGGGGCGAGCAGTACTTC. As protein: CASSSPPGGEQYF.

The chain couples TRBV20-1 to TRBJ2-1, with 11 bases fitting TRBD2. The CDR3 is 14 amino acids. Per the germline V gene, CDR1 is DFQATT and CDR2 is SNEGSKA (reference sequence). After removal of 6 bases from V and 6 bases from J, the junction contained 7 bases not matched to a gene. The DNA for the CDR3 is TGCAGTGCGTGGACTAGCGGGTTGGGCAATGAGCAGTTCTTC. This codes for CSAWTSGLGNEQFF.

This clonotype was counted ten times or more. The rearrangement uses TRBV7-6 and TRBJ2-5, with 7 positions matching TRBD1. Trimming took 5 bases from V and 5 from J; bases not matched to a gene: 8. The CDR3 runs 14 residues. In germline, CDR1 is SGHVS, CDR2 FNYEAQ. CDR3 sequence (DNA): TGTGCCAGCAGCGCTCAGACAGGGTGGGAGACCCAGTACTTC. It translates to CASSAQTGWETQYF.

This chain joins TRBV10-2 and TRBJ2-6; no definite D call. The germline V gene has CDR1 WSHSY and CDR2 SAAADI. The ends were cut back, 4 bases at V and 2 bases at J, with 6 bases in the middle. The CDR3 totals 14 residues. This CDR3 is CASSVGTGANVLTF. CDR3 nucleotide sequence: TGCGCCAGCAGTGTGGGGACTGGGGCCAACGTCCTGACTTTC.

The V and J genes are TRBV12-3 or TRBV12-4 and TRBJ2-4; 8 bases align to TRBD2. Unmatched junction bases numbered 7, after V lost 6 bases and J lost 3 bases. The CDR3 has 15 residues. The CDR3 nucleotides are TGTGCCAGCAGGACGACTAGCGACGGCAAAAACATTCAGTACTTC. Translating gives CASRTTSDGKNIQYF.